The sequence of this T cell receptor beta chain was determined in a study of T-cell reconstitution after alpha-beta-depleted transplantation in children. General observations from the study: Reports say that about two months after transplant, the alpha-beta T cells came out of several hundred graft clones that had expanded. After one year, T-cell counts and TCRbeta diversity mostly came from new T cells.

The junction had 12 bases not matched to a gene; V was cut back by 4 bases and J by 0 bases. This CDR3 is 20 amino acids long. CDR1 MNHEY and CDR2 SVGEGT come from the germline V gene. Unique molecular identifiers tagged the TCRbeta library. In TCRdb, the PCR reads were re-called with MiXCR into one record per CDR3 protein. In the table there are hundreds of thousands of distinct CDR3 sequences, 10% to 15% of which are singletons. For this clonotype: The target antigen is unknown.

This TCR was sampled from a girl aged 2 to 9 with congenital amegakaryocytic thrombocytopenia, due to receive a stem cell transplant. The V and J genes are TRBV6-2 or TRBV6-3 and TRBJ2-1, with 13 bases identical to TRBD2. Here the sequenced sample was PBMCs, taken before TCRalphabeta/CD19-depleted stem cell transplant. CDR3 region: CASSFRGLAGPTSSYNEQFF. DNA for the CDR3: TGTGCCAGCAGTTTTAGGGGACTAGCGGGACCAACGAGCTCCTACAATGAGCAGTTCTTC.